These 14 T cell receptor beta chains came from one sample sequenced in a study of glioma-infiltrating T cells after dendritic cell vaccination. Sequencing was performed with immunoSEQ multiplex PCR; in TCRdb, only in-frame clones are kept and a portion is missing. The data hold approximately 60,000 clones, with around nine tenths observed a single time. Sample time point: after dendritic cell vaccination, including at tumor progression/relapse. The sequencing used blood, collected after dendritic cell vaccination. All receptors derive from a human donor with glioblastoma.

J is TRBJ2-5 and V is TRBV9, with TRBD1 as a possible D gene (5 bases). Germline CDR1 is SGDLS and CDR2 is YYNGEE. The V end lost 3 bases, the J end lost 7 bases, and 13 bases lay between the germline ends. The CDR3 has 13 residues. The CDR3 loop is CASSEGFSGTQYF. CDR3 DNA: TGTGCCAGCAGCGAGGGGTTTTCGGGGACCCAGTACTTC.

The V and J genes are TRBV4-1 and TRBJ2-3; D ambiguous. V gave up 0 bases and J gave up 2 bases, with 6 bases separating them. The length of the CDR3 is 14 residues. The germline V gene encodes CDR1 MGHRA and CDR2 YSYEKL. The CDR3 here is CASSQDPDTDTQYF. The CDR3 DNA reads TGCGCCAGCAGCCAAGATCCAGACACAGATACGCAGTATTTT.

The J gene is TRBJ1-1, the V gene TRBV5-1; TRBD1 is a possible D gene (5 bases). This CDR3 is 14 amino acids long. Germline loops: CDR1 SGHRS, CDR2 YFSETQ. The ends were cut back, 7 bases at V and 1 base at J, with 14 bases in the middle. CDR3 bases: TGCGCCAGCTATCCAAACACAGGGAACACTGAAGCTTTCTTT. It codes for CASYPNTGNTEAFF.

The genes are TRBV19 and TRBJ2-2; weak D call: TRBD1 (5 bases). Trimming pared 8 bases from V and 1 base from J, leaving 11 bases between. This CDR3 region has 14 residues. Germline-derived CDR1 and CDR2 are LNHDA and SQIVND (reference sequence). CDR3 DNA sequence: TGTGCCAGTCGCAGGGATCTGAACACCGGGGAGCTGTTTTTT. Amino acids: CASRRDLNTGELFF.

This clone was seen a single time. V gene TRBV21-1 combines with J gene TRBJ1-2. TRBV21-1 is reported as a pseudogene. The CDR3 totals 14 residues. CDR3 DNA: TGTGCCAGCTTCGACCCCCAGAGGCGCTATGGCTACACCTTC. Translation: CASFDPQRRYGYTF.

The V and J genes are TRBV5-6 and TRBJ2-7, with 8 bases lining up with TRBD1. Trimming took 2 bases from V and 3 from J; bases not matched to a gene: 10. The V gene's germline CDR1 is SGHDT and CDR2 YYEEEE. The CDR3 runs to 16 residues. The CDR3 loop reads CASSFSGQGGRYEQYF. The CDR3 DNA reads TGTGCCAGCAGCTTCTCCGGACAGGGTGGTCGCTACGAGCAGTACTTC.

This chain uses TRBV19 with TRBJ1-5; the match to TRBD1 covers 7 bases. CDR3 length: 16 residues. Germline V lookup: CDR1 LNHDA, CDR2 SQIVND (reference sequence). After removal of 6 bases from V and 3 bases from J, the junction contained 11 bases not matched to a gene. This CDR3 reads CASRGSGQAINQPQHF. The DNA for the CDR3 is TGTGCCAGTAGGGGCTCCGGACAGGCGATCAATCAGCCCCAGCATTTT.

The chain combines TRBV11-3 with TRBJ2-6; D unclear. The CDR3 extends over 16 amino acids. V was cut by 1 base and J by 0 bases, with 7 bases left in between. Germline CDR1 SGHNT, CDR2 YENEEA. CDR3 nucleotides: TGTGCCAGCAGCTTAGGACGGAGCTCTGGGGCCAACGTCCTGACTTTC. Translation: CASSLGRSSGANVLTF.

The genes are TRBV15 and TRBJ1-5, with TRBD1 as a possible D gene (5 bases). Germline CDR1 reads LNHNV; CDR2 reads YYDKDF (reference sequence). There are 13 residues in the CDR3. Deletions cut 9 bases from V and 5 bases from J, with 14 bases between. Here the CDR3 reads CATGGGLDQPQHF. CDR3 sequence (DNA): TGTGCCACGGGGGGGGGACTCGATCAGCCCCAGCATTTT.

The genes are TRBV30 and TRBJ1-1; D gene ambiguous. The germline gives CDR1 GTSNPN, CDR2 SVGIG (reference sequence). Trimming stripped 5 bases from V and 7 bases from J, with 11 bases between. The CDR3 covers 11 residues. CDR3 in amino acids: CAWGSTREAFF. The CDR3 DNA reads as TGTGCCTGGGGGAGTACCCGTGAAGCTTTCTTT.

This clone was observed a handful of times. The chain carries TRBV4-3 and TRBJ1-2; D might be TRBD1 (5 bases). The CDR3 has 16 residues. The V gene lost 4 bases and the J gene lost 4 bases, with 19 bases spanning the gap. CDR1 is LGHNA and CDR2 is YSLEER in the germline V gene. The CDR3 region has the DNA TGCGCCAGCAGCCCCTCCCCGGGACTAGTCGGCTATGGCTACACCTTC. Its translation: CASSPSPGLVGYGYTF.

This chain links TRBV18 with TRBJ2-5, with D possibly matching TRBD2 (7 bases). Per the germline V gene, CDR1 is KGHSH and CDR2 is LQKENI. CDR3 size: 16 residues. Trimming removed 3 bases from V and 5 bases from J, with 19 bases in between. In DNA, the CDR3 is TGTGCCAGCTCACCTATTGGGGGGGGCCGATGGGAGACCCAGTACTTC. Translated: CASSPIGGGRWETQYF. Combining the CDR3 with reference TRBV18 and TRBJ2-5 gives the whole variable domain NAGVMQNPRHLVRRRGQEARLRCSPMKGHSHVYWYRQLPEEGLKFMVYLQKENIIDESGMPKERFSAEFPKEGPSILRIQQVVRGDSAAYFCASSPIGGGRWETQYFGPGTRLLVL.

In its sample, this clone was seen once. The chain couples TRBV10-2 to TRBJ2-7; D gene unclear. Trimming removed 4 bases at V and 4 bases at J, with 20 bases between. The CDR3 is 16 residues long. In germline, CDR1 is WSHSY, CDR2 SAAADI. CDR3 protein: CASSVNLRTAGYEQYF. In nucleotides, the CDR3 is TGCGCCAGCAGTGTGAACCTGAGAACAGCAGGATACGAGCAGTACTTC.

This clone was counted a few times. For the CDR3, the DNA is TGCAGCGTTACAGGGGATAATCAGCCCCAGCATTTT. It specifies CSVTGDNQPQHF. The chain recombines TRBV29-1 with TRBJ1-5; 7 bases line up with TRBD1. The V gene's germline CDR1 is SQVTM and CDR2 ANQGSEA. J gave up 4 bases and V 5 bases, and 2 bases lay outside the gene matches. The CDR3 is 12 amino acids.